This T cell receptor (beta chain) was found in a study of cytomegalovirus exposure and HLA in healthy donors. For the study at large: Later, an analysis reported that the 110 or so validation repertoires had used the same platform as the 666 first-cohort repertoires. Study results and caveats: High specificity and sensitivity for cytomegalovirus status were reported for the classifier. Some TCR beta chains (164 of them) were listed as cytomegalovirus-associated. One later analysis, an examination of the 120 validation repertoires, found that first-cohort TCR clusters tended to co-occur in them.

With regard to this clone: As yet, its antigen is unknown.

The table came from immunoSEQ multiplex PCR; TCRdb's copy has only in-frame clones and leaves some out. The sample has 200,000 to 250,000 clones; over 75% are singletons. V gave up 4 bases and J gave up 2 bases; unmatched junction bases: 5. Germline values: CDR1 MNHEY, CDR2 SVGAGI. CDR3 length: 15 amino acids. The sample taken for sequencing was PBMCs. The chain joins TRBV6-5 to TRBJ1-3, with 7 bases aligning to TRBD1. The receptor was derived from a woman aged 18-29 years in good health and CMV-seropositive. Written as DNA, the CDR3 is TGTGCCAGCAGTTCGACAGGGAAGGCTGGAAACACCATATATTTT. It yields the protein CASSSTGKAGNTIYF.